This T cell receptor (beta chain) originates from a study of regulatory T cells in long-lasting Graves disease. Study context: Over 5 years on antithyroid drugs plus positive TSH receptor antibodies marked Graves' disease as persistent. Study findings and constraints: The study examined only peripheral blood, not thyroid tissue. The TCR repertoire of persistent Graves' patients was less diverse than that of newly diagnosed ones. When disease was persistent, TRBV28, TRBJ1-2 and TRBJ2-5 were the favored segments.

For TCR beta, libraries came from iRepertoire HTBI primers and Arm-PCR of CDR3 regions. TCRdb fed the multiplex PCR reads into MiXCR, producing one record per CDR3 protein. The data show about 470,000 distinct CDR3 sequences, with less than 25% seen just once and roughly 8% held by the top ten. This clonotype turned up a few times. Its cognate antigen is unknown. CDR3 length equals 15 residues. The germline V gene has CDR1 LGHDT and CDR2 YNNKEL (reference sequence). Trimming removed 2 bases from V and 5 bases from J; junction bases left unmatched: 8. Time point here: persistent/refractory GD, antithyroid drugs over 5 years with positive TRAb. The authors made the TCR library using RNA they extracted from PBMCs.

Source: peripheral blood mononuclear cells (PBMCs), taken when the disease was refractory, from a patient treated with antithyroid drugs. This receptor was obtained from a female donor with Graves disease. This chain connects TRBV3-1 to TRBJ1-1; 7 nucleotides match TRBD1. The CDR3 reads CASSQRTGWWTEAFF. DNA of the CDR3: TGTGCCAGCAGCCAACGGACAGGTTGGTGGACTGAAGCTTTCTTT.